One sample yielded the 15 T cell receptor beta chains listed below, sequenced in a study of cytomegalovirus exposure and HLA in healthy donors. The PCR made use of 60 Vbeta and 13 Jbeta primers. Generated by immunoSEQ multiplex PCR, the TCRdb table keeps only in-frame clones and is missing some. Of approximately 150,000 clones in the sample, roughly 80% were seen once. Sequenced input: PBMCs. The receptors stem from a male donor in good health and CMV-seronegative.

V usage is TRBV5-1 and J usage is TRBJ1-3; 7 nucleotides line up with TRBD1. J gave up 0 bases and V 4 bases, and 7 bases lay outside the gene matches. The CDR3 runs to 16 residues. Per the germline V gene, CDR1 is SGHRS and CDR2 is YFSETQ. CDR3 protein: CASSTGQSGSGNTIYF. CDR3 DNA sequence: TGCGCCAGCAGCACGGGACAGTCCGGCTCTGGAAACACCATATATTTT.

This clone was seen just once. This chain connects TRBV19 to TRBJ2-1, with 10 bases lining up with TRBD2. Trimming took 3 bases from V and 4 from J; bases not matched to a gene: 12. Germline V lookup: CDR1 LNHDA, CDR2 SQIVND (reference sequence). CDR3 size: 18 residues. As DNA, the CDR3 is TGTGCCAGTAGTATGGGGTATGACAGCGGGAGGGGATACAATGAGCAGTTCTTC. Protein: CASSMGYDSGRGYNEQFF.

Regarding this clone: The identical CDR3 is also encoded by other nucleotide sequences in the sample. This chain joins TRBV9 and TRBJ2-1, with D perhaps matching TRBD2 (6 bases). Germline assignment: CDR1 SGDLS and CDR2 YYNGEE. CDR3 length: 14 residues. V was cut by 0 bases and J by 8 bases, with 12 bases left in between. CDR3 sequence (DNA): TGTGCCAGCAGCGTAGGAGGCGGGGCGGATGAGCAGTTCTTC. It is translated as CASSVGGGADEQFF.

Remarks on this clone: The junction differs from germline at one of its ends, possibly a read error. The chain recombines TRBV7-9 with TRBJ2-6; no clear D gene. CDR1 is SEHNR, CDR2 FQNEAQ, per germline (reference sequence). CDR3 length: 14 residues. The CDR3 DNA is TGTTCCAGCAGCTTAAGCAATGGGGCCAACGTCCTGACTTTC. Translation: CSSSLSNGANVLTF.

The chain joins TRBV5-1 to TRBJ1-3; no firm D call. Per the germline V gene, CDR1 is SGHRS and CDR2 is YFSETQ. Trimming removed 1 base at V and 4 bases at J, with 12 bases between. This CDR3 is built from 15 residues. The CDR3 DNA reads as TGCGCCAGCAGCTTGTCACACACGGGGGGAAACACCATATATTTT. Its protein is CASSLSHTGGNTIYF.

J is TRBJ2-1 and V is TRBV30, with a tentative D call TRBD1 (5 bases). This CDR3 has 13 amino acids. The germline gives CDR1 GTSNPN, CDR2 SVGIG (reference sequence). CDR3 amino acids: CVSQGLIYNEQFF. The DNA for the CDR3 is TGTGTATCTCAGGGCCTTATTTACAATGAGCAGTTCTTC.

This clone turned up a few times. Different DNA sequences within this sample yield the same CDR3. The chain links TRBV9 to TRBJ1-1; 11 bases are a match to TRBD1. Germline CDR1 SGDLS, CDR2 YYNGEE. J was trimmed by 5 bases and V by 3 bases; bases with no gene match: 3. This CDR3 spans 14 amino acids. Here the CDR3 DNA reads TGTGCCAGCAGCGCAGGGACAGGGGGAACTGAAGCTTTCTTT. Translated: CASSAGTGGTEAFF. Full variable domain (missing parts from reference TRBV9 and TRBJ1-1): DSGVTQTPKHLITATGQRVTLRCSPRSGDLSVYWYQQSLDQGLQFLIQYYNGEERAKGNILERFSAQQFPDLHSELNLSSLELGDSALYFCASSAGTGGTEAFFGQGTRLTVV.

This chain links TRBV5-1 with TRBJ2-5, with 11 bases aligning to TRBD2. The end of the DNA aligns better with TRBJ2-7, so the J call may be wrong. The CDR3 is 20 residues long. CDR1 SGHRS and CDR2 YFSETQ come from the germline V gene. The CDR3: CASSSEFNPTSGSDPYEQYF. In DNA form, the CDR3 reads TGCGCCAGCAGCTCCGAGTTCAATCCAACTAGCGGGAGTGATCCCTACGAGCAGTACTTC.

CDR3 nucleotides: TGTGCCAGCAGCTTAGGACAGGGACGGGGTGGCTCCTACGAGCAGTACTTC. The encoded protein is CASSLGQGRGGSYEQYF. V and J are TRBV11-2 and TRBJ2-7, with TRBD1 identical over 7 bases. The CDR3 has 17 amino acids. Germline V gene data show CDR1 as SGHAT and CDR2 as FQNNGV. Losses at the gene ends were 1 base for V and 0 bases for J; bases not matched to a gene: 9.

Remarks on this clone: The same CDR3 is also encoded by other DNA sequences in this sample. The V call is TRBV7-9, the J call TRBJ2-7; TRBD2 matches at 7 bases. V shed 5 bases and J 2 bases; nucleotides not matched to a gene: 12. CDR1 is SEHNR and CDR2 is FQNEAQ in the germline V gene (reference sequence). The CDR3 is 16 residues long. Written as DNA, the CDR3 is TGTGCCAGCAGCGGGGAGGGCAGGGAGCCGGCCTACGAGCAGTACTTC. Residues: CASSGEGREPAYEQYF. The whole variable domain, remainder taken from reference TRBV7-9 and TRBJ2-7, is DTGVSQNPRHKITKRGQNVTFRCDPISEHNRLYWYRQTLGQGPEFLTYFQNEAQLEKSRLLSDRFSAERPKGSFSTLEIQRTEQGDSAMYLCASSGEGREPAYEQYFGPGTRLTVT.

This clone was seen a single time. V is TRBV2 and J is TRBJ1-5, with TRBD1 identical over 8 bases. The ends lost 6 bases at V and 4 bases at J; junction bases unmatched: 8. Germline V lookup: CDR1 SNHLY, CDR2 FYNNEI. This CDR3 is built from 15 residues. The CDR3 nucleotides are TGTGCCAGCAGGCCGGGACAGGCCGAAAATCAGCCCCAGCATTTT. Its protein product is CASRPGQAENQPQHF.

The chain employs TRBV2 and TRBJ2-2; TRBD1 aligns across 9 bases. The CDR3 spans 16 residues. V shed 5 bases, J shed 7 bases, and the junction held 11 bases outside the gene matches. Germline V CDR1 and CDR2: SNHLY, FYNNEI. The CDR3 coding sequence is TGTGCCAGCAGTAGAACCCAGGGACAGGGATTCGGGGAGCTGTTTTTT. Its protein product is CASSRTQGQGFGELFF.

The DNA of the CDR3 is TGTGCCAGCAGTTCACACGCAGGGGGTAAAGAGCGCGCTGAAGCTTTCTTT. Translated: CASSSHAGGKERAEAFF. The gene calls are TRBV27 and TRBJ1-1; 7 nucleotides agree with TRBD1. V shed 4 bases, J shed 6 bases, and the junction held 17 bases outside the gene matches. CDR1 is MNHEY and CDR2 is SMNVEV in the germline V gene (reference sequence). The CDR3 covers 17 residues.

The chain links TRBV21-1 to TRBJ1-1; TRBD1, as called in the table, went unchecked against the DNA. TRBV21-1 is noted as a pseudogene. The CDR3 loop spans 15 amino acids. The CDR3 loop is CASSSRQGMNTEAFF. The CDR3, as DNA: TGTGCCAGCAGCTCCCGACAGGGTATGAACACTGAAGCTTTCTTT.

V usage is TRBV15 and J usage is TRBJ2-7; 7 nucleotides agree with TRBD1. V trimming: 0 bases; J trimming: 3 bases; junction bases outside the gene matches: 5. In germline, CDR1 is LNHNV, CDR2 YYDKDF (reference sequence). The CDR3 covers 15 residues. The CDR3 DNA follows: TGTGCCACCAGCAGAGAAGGGACAGCAAGCTACGAGCAGTACTTC. This translates into CATSREGTASYEQYF.